This TCR beta chain was sequenced for a study of graft-versus-host responses after intestinal transplantation. In the study overall: Tacrolimus and steroids were given for about three years to all recipients after anti-thymocyte globulin induction.

Comments on this clone: The antigen is undetermined.

Study results and caveats: Recipient bone marrow held GvH clones, some seen earlier in ileum or blood. In patients with graft-donor T cell macrochimerism, allograft graft-versus-host to host-versus-graft clonal ratios were high. HvG clone declines early post-transplant were associated with peak circulating GvH levels.

CDR3 length equals 17 residues. V was pared by 3 bases and J by 3 bases, with 14 bases of the junction left unmatched. CDR1 and CDR2 (germline): SQVTM, ANQGSEA. Only in-frame clones appear in the TCRdb table, and some are missing; sequencing was by immunoSEQ multiplex PCR. The sample shows around 76,000 clones, about 94% of them seen only once. The origin of this receptor is a human donor who received an intestinal transplant. V is TRBV29-1 and J is TRBJ1-1, with 9 nucleotides matching TRBD1. Sequenced here: unstimulated CD8+ T cells sorted from spleen or lymph node cells, sampled before intestinal transplant. The CDR3 protein is CSVDPSLIRTGDTEAFF. The CDR3 DNA reads as TGCAGCGTTGACCCATCCCTTATTAGGACAGGGGACACTGAAGCTTTCTTT.